This TCR beta chain was sequenced during a study of graft-versus-host responses after intestinal transplantation. About the study: Anti-thymocyte globulin induction, then tacrolimus and steroids for around 3 years, went to all recipients.

Sequenced by immunoSEQ multiplex PCR; TCRdb stores in-frame clones only, minus some. Of 4,500 to 5,500 clones in the sample, roughly 72% are singletons; the top ten hold about an eighth. This CDR3 has 16 residues. CDR1 is LGHNA, CDR2 YSLEER, per germline. Trimming removed 0 bases at V and 3 bases at J, with 9 bases between. Processing released intraepithelial and lamina propria lymphocytes from the graft tissue. Findings and caveats of the study: Peak circulating GvH clone levels were associated with early post-transplant HvG declines. Detected in recipient marrow were GvH clones, some of which were first observed in ileum or blood. The study found high graft-versus-host to host-versus-graft clonal ratios in allografts of patients with graft-donor T cell macrochimerism.

As regards this clone: The antigen remains unidentified.

Sequencing was performed on ileum tissue, taken about 250 days after intestinal transplant. This receptor was identified in a human patient who received an intestinal transplant, so some T cells may come from the graft donor. The chain combines TRBV4-3 with TRBJ2-6, with D unclear. CDR3 in DNA: TGCGCCAGCAGCCAAGATAGTAGCCATGGGGCCAACGTCCTGACTTTC. Amino acids: CASSQDSSHGANVLTF.